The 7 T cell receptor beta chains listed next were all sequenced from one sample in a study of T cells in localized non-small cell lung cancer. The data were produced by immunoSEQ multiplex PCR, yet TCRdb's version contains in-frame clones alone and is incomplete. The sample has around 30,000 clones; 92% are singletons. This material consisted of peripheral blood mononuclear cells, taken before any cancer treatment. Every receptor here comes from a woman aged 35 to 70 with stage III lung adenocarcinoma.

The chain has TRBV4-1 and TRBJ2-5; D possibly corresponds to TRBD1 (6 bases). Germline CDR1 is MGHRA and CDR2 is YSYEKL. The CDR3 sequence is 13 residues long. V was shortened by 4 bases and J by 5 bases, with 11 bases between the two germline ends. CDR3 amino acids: CASSRAGDETQYF. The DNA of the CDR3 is TGCGCCAGCAGCCGGGCAGGGGACGAGACCCAGTACTTC.

In DNA, the CDR3 is TGCAGCGTCAGGGAACCGGGACAGGGGGCTGGCACTGAAGCTTTCTTT. It codes for CSVREPGQGAGTEAFF. This chain joins TRBV29-1 and TRBJ1-1, with 12 bases lining up with TRBD1. After removal of 6 bases from V and 4 bases from J, the junction contained 12 bases not matched to a gene. CDR1 and CDR2 from the germline V gene are SQVTM and ANQGSEA. This CDR3 contains 16 residues.

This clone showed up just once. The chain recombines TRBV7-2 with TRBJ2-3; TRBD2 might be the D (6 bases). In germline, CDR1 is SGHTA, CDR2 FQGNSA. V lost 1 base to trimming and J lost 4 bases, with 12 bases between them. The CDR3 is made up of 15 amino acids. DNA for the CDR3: TGTGCCAGCAGCTTAGTGGGGGGACTCGCAGATACGCAGTATTTT. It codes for CASSLVGGLADTQYF.

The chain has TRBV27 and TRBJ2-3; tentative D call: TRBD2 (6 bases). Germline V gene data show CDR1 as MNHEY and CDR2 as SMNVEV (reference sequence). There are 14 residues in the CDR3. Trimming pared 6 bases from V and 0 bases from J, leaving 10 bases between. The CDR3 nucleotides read TGTGCCAGCAGCTACGGGGGTAGCACAGATACGCAGTATTTT. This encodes CASSYGGSTDTQYF.

This CDR3 is CASSIVGGEGFYNEQFF. The CDR3 bases are TGTGCCAGTAGTATAGTGGGAGGCGAGGGATTCTACAATGAGCAGTTCTTC. The J gene is TRBJ2-1, the V gene TRBV19, with D possibly TRBD2 on 6 matching bases. Between the trimmed V and J ends, which lost 1 base and 3 bases, there was a span of 16 bases. The CDR3 consists of 17 residues. Per germline, CDR1 LNHDA and CDR2 SQIVND (reference sequence).

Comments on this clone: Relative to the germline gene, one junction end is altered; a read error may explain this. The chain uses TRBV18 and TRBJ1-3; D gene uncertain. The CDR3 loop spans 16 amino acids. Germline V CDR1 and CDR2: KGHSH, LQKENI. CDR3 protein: CASSPRSQLSGSTIYF. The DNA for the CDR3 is TGTGCCAGCTCACCACGATCTCAACTCTCTGGAAGCACCATATATTTT.

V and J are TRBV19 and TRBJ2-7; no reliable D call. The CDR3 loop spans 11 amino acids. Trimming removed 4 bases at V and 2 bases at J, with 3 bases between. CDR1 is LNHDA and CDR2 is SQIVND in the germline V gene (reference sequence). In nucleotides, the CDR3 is TGTGCCAGTAGTAATACCTACGAGCAGTACTTC. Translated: CASSNTYEQYF. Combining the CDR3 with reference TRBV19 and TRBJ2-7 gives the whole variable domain DGGITQSPKYLFRKEGQNVTLSCEQNLNHDAMYWYRQDPGQGLRLIYYSQIVNDFQKGDIAEGYSVSREKKESFPLTVTSAQKNPTAFYLCASSNTYEQYFGPGTRLTVT.